This TCR beta chain was found in a study of T cell responses to AZD1222 COVID-19 vaccine. Study-wide points: Nearly half of the spike-specific TCRs reportedly recognize variant regions that carry no mutations. Just 5 to 7 AZD1222 recipients were seropositive at baseline. Along spike, vaccine-associated CD4 TCRs were found throughout, with dominance at 160-218 and 743-854.

Libraries were prepared by immunoSEQ multiplex PCR; TCRdb keeps only in-frame clonotypes and omits some of them. The sample records around 120,000 clones, roughly 89% being singletons. The CDR3 is 14 residues long. The trim removed 8 bases at V and 12 bases at J, leaving 13 bases unmatched. Germline CDR1 reads MNHEY; CDR2 reads SVGAGI. This clone came up once. Antigen specificity is unknown. Second-dose recipients at about 4 or about 12 weeks were treated as one pooled group. The receptor's source is an adult who received the AZD1222 COVID-19 vaccine. The sample consisted of peripheral blood, taken 28 days after the second AZD1222 dose. The chain uses TRBV6-5 and TRBJ2-1; 10 bases align to TRBD2. The CDR3: CASLPSSGGLTQFF. In nucleotides, the CDR3 is TGTGCCAGCCTCCCCTCTAGCGGGGGTTTGACGCAGTTCTTC.